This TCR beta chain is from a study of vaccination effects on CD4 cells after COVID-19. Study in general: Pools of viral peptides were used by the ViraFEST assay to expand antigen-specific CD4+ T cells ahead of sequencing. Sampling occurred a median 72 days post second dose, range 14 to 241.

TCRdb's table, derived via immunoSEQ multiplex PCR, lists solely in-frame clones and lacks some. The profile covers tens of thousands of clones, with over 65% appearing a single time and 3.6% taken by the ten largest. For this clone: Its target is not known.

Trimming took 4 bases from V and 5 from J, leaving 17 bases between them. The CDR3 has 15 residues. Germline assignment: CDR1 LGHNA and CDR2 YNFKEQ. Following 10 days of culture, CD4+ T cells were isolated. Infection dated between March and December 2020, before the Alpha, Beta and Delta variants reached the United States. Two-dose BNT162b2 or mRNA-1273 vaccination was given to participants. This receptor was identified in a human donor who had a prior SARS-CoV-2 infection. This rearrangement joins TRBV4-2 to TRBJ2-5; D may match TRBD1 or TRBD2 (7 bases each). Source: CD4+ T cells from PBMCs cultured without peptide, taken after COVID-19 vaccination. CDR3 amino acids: CASSLQGRVGETQYF. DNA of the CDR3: TGTGCCAGCAGCCTACAGGGGAGGGTGGGGGAGACCCAGTACTTC.